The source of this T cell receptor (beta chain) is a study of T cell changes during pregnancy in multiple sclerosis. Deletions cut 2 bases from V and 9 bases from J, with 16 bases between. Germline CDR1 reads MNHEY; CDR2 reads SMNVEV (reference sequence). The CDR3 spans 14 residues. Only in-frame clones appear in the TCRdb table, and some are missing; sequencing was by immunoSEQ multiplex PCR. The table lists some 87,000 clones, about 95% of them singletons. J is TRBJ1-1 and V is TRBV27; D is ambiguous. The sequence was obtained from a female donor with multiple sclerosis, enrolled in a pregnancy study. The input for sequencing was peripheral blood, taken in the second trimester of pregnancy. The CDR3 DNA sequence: TGTGCCAGCAGTTTACACGAGCGGGAGTTTAAAGCTTTCTTT. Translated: CASSLHEREFKAFF.